This T cell receptor beta chain is drawn from a study of T cell repertoires in cytomegalovirus infection. In TCRdb, the reads were re-called with MiXCR into one record per CDR3 protein. The sample includes fewer than 700,000 distinct CDR3 sequences, roughly a quarter of them seen just once. CDR3 length: 13 residues. The V end lost 3 bases, the J end lost 2 bases, and 11 bases lay between the germline ends. Per germline, CDR1 DFQATT and CDR2 SNEGSKA (reference sequence). The chain joins TRBV20-1 to TRBJ2-7; tentative D call: TRBD1 (6 bases). This sequence was found in a human donor in good health (CMV status not recorded). Some clones in this sample may be carry-over from other donors' samples. The sequenced sample was CD8+ T cells from PBMCs. The CDR3 reads CSARSGHTYEQYF. CDR3 DNA sequence: TGCAGTGCTAGGTCGGGACACACCTACGAGCAGTACTTC.